A single T cell receptor beta chain is shown here with its context. One end of the junction fails to match germline, which may point to a read error. These data come from a study of molecular identifiers for immune sequencing clone quantification. TCRdb re-called the PCR reads with MiXCR, one entry per CDR3 protein. The table has about 68,000 distinct CDR3 sequences, over 15% seen once; the top ten hold roughly 1.5%. Germline-derived CDR1 and CDR2 are SGHTA and FQGNSA. This CDR3 has 16 amino acids. The chain carries TRBV7-2 and TRBJ2-3, with 9 nucleotides matching TRBD2. This TCR was recovered from a human donor in good health. Some libraries in this study had Jurkat cell RNA spiked in. Material: naive CD8+ T cells from blood, with Jurkat cell RNA spiked in. Subset here: FACS-sorted CD8+CD4-CCR7+CD45RA+ naive T cells. The CDR3 reads CACSHKIAGVRDTQYF. The CDR3 region has the DNA TGTGCCTGCAGCCACAAGATAGCGGGAGTCAGAGATACGCAGTATTTT.